Sequencing of this TCR beta chain was carried out in a study of shared clonotypes between healthy human individuals. CDR1 is LNHDA, CDR2 SQIVND, per germline (reference sequence). This CDR3 is built from 14 residues. Trimming took off 1 base at V and 3 bases at J, with 7 bases between the two ends. Using immunoSEQ multiplex PCR, the repertoire was profiled, and TCRdb retains in-frame clones only, with some absent. The sample consists of about half a million clones, about 76% of them appearing once. Material: PBMCs. This rearrangement joins TRBV19 to TRBJ1-5; D is unclear. The receptor comes from a middle-aged woman in good health. Some clones in this sample may be carry-over from other donors' samples. The CDR3 DNA reads as TGTGCCAGTAGTATAGGGCCCTTCAATCAGCCCCAGCATTTT. This codes for CASSIGPFNQPQHF.